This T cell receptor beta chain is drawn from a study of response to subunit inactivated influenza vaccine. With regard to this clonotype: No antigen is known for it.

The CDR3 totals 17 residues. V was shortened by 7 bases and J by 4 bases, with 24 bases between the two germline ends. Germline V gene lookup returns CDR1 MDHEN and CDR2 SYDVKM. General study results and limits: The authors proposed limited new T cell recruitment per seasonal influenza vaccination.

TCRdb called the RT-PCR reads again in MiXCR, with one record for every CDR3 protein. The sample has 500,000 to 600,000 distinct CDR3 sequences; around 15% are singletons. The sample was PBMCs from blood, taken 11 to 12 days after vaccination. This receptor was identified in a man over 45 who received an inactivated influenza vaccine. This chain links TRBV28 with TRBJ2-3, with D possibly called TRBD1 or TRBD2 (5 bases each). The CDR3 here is CASTPSPGLVGSDTQYF. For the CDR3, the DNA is TGTGCCAGCACCCCCTCCCCGGGGCTAGTCGGGTCAGATACGCAGTATTTT.